Sequencing of this T cell receptor beta chain was carried out in a study of cytomegalovirus exposure and HLA in healthy donors. About this clone itself: Its antigen is as yet unknown.

PCR amplification relied on 60 Vbeta primers (plus 13 Jbeta primers). Generated by immunoSEQ multiplex PCR, the TCRdb table keeps only in-frame clones and is missing some. The sample lists about 92,000 clones, roughly 73% occurring once. Germline values: CDR1 MNHEY, CDR2 SMNVEV (reference sequence). V was clipped by 3 bases and J by 4 bases; unmatched bases: 5. This CDR3 region has 15 residues. Study observations and caveats: The authors listed 164 TCR beta chains as cytomegalovirus-associated. A later analysis found TCR association rates differed by HLA locus, highest for DRB1 and lowest for HLA-C. What was likely a sequencing artifact was a cluster of highly shared sequence variants.

The sequencing sample was made of PBMCs. The rearrangement uses TRBV27 and TRBJ1-4, with 7 bases matching TRBD1. The TCR was taken from a man aged 50 or older in good health and CMV-seropositive. Written as DNA, the CDR3 is TGTGCCAGCAGTTTGGGACAGACCGGTAATGAAAAACTGTTTTTT. Its protein product is CASSLGQTGNEKLFF.